The entry below describes one T cell receptor (beta chain). The entry originates in a study of T cell responses to AZD1222 COVID-19 vaccine. Here immunoSEQ multiplex PCR was the method, and the copy in TCRdb shows in-frame clones only, minus some. Of approximately 120,000 clones listed, 90% were seen once; the top ten hold about 4.4%. With V trimmed by 8 bases and J by 1 base, 3 bases remained unmatched. The germline gives CDR1 KGHDR, CDR2 SFDVKD. CDR3 length: 14 residues. The TCR sequence derives from an adult in good health. This sequence joins TRBV24-1 and TRBJ1-1; 10 bases agree with TRBD1. The sample was peripheral blood, taken on day 0 of MenACWY control vaccination. The DNA of the CDR3 is TGTGCCACCATGACAGGGGGCCCGAACACTGAAGCTTTCTTT. Residues: CATMTGGPNTEAFF.